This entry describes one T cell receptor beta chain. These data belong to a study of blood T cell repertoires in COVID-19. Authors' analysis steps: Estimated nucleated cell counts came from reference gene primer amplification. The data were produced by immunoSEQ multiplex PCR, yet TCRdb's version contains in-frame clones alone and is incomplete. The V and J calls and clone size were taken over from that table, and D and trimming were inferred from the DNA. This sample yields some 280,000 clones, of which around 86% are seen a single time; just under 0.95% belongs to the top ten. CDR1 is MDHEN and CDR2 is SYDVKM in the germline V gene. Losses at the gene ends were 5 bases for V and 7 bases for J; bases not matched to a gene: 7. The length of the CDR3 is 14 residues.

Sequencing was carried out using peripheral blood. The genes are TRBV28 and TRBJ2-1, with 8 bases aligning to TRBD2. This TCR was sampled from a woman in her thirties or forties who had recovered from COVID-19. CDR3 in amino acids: CASSRGGSRNEQFF. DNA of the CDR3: TGTGCCAGCAGTCGGGGGGGGTCGCGGAATGAGCAGTTCTTC.